Listed below are T cell receptor beta chains from one sample, sequenced in a study of T cells in Graves' hyperthyroidism and ophthalmopathy. TCRdb reprocessed the multiplex PCR reads with MiXCR, giving one entry per CDR3 protein. The sample lists some 760,000 distinct CDR3 sequences, 14% occurring once. The sequencing input was blood. The receptors come from a woman aged 18 to 35 with Graves' hyperthyroidism. Both conserved end residues are part of each CDR3. Fields, in order: V gene, J gene, clone size, D gene, CDR3 protein, CDR3 DNA. The D gene is left open where the match is weak. Rows give clone size only sometimes, using once, few, many, or a class for an expanded clone.

>TRBV20-1|TRBJ2-7|many|TRBD1
CSAVRDRATYEQYF
TGCAGTGCTGTCCGGGACAGGGCTACCTACGAGCAGTACTTC
>TRBV7-3|TRBJ2-2|few|-
CASSLTMDHTGELFF
TGTGCCAGCAGCTTAACTATGGACCACACCGGGGAGCTGTTTTTT
>TRBV5-6|TRBJ2-7|-|-
CASSLGWGGPSYEQYF
TGTGCCAGCAGCTTGGGGTGGGGCGGGCCATCCTACGAGCAGTACTTC
>TRBV4-1|TRBJ2-3|many|-
CASSQRSTDTQYF
TGCGCCAGCAGCCAAAGGAGCACAGATACGCAGTATTTT
>TRBV15|TRBJ1-6|-|-
CATSRPGENSPLHF
TGTGCCACCAGCCGCCCAGGGGAGAATTCACCCCTCCACTTT
>TRBV28|TRBJ2-1|many|-
CASRMSSDEQFF
TGTGCCAGCAGAATGAGTTCGGATGAGCAGTTCTTC
>TRBV11-2|TRBJ2-1|many|-
CASSLLTGSYNEQFF
TGTGCCAGCAGCTTACTTACGGGTTCTTACAATGAGCAGTTCTTC
>TRBV20-1|TRBJ2-7|few|-
CSARGLVSGYEQYF
TGCAGTGCTAGGGGGCTCGTCTCGGGCTACGAGCAGTACTTC
>TRBV20-1|TRBJ1-2|many|TRBD1
CSARAGGSGYTF
TGCAGTGCTAGAGCAGGGGGCAGCGGCTACACCTTC
>TRBV18|TRBJ2-7|many|-
CASSPRTSSSYEQYF
TGTGCCAGCTCACCACGGACCAGCAGCTCCTACGAGCAGTACTTC
>TRBV4-2|TRBJ2-5|few|-
CASSPSGSETQYF
TGTGCCAGCAGCCCAAGCGGGTCGGAGACCCAGTACTTC
>TRBV7-3|TRBJ2-7|many|-
CASSFFSLVRRPAYEQYF
TGTGCCAGCAGCTTTTTCTCCTTGGTGCGCAGGCCAGCCTACGAGCAGTACTTC
>TRBV28|TRBJ2-1|many|TRBD1
CASTTHPIQGNEQFF
TGTGCCAGCACTACCCACCCAATACAGGGGAATGAGCAGTTCTTC
>TRBV4-1|TRBJ2-3|-|TRBD2
CASSQPTSGRTDTQYF
TGCGCCAGCAGCCAGCCAACTAGCGGACGCACAGATACGCAGTATTTT
>TRBV9|TRBJ2-7|-|-
CASTRGEGSSYEQYF
TGTGCCAGCACTAGGGGAGAGGGGAGTTCCTACGAGCAGTACTTC
>TRBV2|TRBJ2-6|-|-
CASKEGQGSGANVLTF
TGTGCCAGCAAAGAAGGGCAGGGCTCTGGGGCCAACGTCCTGACTTTC
>TRBV4-1|TRBJ2-2|-|TRBD2
CASSQDEERENTGELFF
TGCGCCAGCAGCCAAGATGAAGAGCGGGAGAACACCGGGGAGCTGTTTTTT
>TRBV7-8|TRBJ2-2|many|-
CASSFYGLKSDTGELFF
TGTGCCAGCAGCTTCTATGGCCTTAAGTCGGACACCGGGGAGCTGTTTTTT
>TRBV20-1|TRBJ1-1|-|-
CSAPDKNTEAFF
TGCAGTGCTCCGGACAAGAACACTGAAGCTTTCTTT
>TRBV19|TRBJ2-2|-|-
CASSILPGTNTGELFF
TGTGCCAGTAGTATCCTGCCGGGGACGAACACCGGGGAGCTGTTTTTT
>TRBV10-3|TRBJ2-1|many|-
CAISQWDNPPREQFF
TGTGCCATCAGTCAATGGGACAATCCGCCGCGTGAGCAGTTCTTC
>TRBV5-4|TRBJ2-2|few|-
CASSPRVNANTGELFF
TGTGCCAGCAGCCCAAGAGTGAACGCGAACACCGGGGAGCTGTTTTTT
>TRBV6-2/TRBV6-3|TRBJ1-5|-|-
CASSYGRNQNQPQHF
TGTGCCAGCAGTTACGGACGAAATCAGAATCAGCCCCAGCATTTT
>TRBV10-3|TRBJ2-7|many|-
CAISESLARSYEQYF
TGTGCCATCAGTGAGTCGCTAGCGAGGTCCTACGAGCAGTACTTC
>TRBV5-1|TRBJ2-4|-|TRBD2
CASSSRTSGSSQNIQYF
TGCGCCAGCAGCTCCAGGACTAGCGGGAGTAGTCAAAACATTCAGTACTTC
>TRBV20-1|TRBJ1-5|many|TRBD1
CSARGMRQGANQPQHF
TGCAGTGCTCGGGGGATGAGACAGGGGGCTAATCAGCCCCAGCATTTT
>TRBV7-3|TRBJ2-3|many|-
CASSVLRTDTQYF
TGTGCCAGCAGCGTTTTACGTACAGATACGCAGTATTTT
>TRBV20-1|TRBJ2-5|many|TRBD1
CSAQRDRAETQYF
TGCAGTGCCCAAAGGGACAGGGCCGAGACCCAGTACTTC
>TRBV14|TRBJ1-2|-|-
CASSRNRDTYGYTF
TGTGCCAGCAGCCGCAACCGGGACACATATGGCTACACCTTC
>TRBV6-2/TRBV6-3|TRBJ2-3|-|-
CASSYSLDTQYF
TGTGCCAGCAGTTACTCGCTGGATACGCAGTATTTT
>TRBV6-1|TRBJ2-3|few|-
CASSHLQGSSTDTQYF
TGTGCCAGCAGTCACCTGCAGGGGTCTAGCACAGATACGCAGTATTTT
>TRBV12-3/TRBV12-4|TRBJ2-1|few|-
CASLQGRPPYNEQFF
TGTGCCAGTCTTCAAGGGAGGCCTCCGTACAATGAGCAGTTCTTC
>TRBV5-1|TRBJ2-7|-|TRBD1
CASSLGGDRAHEQYF
TGCGCCAGCAGCCTCGGAGGGGACAGGGCCCACGAGCAGTACTTC
>TRBV19|TRBJ1-1|many|-
CATLRGPNTEAFF
TGTGCCACCCTGCGAGGTCCGAACACTGAAGCTTTCTTT
>TRBV19|TRBJ2-3|-|TRBD1
CASSIPSDRGYRDTQYF
TGTGCCAGTAGTATCCCGAGCGACAGGGGGTATAGAGATACGCAGTATTTT
>TRBV28|TRBJ2-1|many|TRBD2
CASTSSSGSTYNEQFF
TGTGCCAGCACCTCGAGTAGCGGGAGTACCTACAATGAGCAGTTCTTC
>TRBV20-1|TRBJ2-2|-|TRBD2
CSAGLAGGPVGELFF
TGCAGTGCTGGACTAGCGGGAGGGCCTGTCGGGGAGCTGTTTTTT
>TRBV6-1|TRBJ1-4|few|TRBD1
CASSRQGGGKLFF
TGTGCCAGCAGTAGACAGGGAGGTGGAAAACTGTTTTTT
>TRBV11-2|TRBJ2-1|few|TRBD2
CASSLISTSGRGEQFF
TGTGCCAGCAGCTTAATTTCGACTAGCGGGAGAGGTGAGCAGTTCTTC
>TRBV18|TRBJ1-5|-|-
CASSPERYQPQHF
TGTGCCAGCTCACCGGAGAGGTATCAGCCCCAGCATTTT
>TRBV9|TRBJ1-2|-|-
CASSPDLFNYGYTF
TGTGCCAGCTCCCCAGATCTGTTTAACTATGGCTACACCTTC
>TRBV20-1|TRBJ1-4|-|-
CSARLEGEKLFF
TGCAGTGCTAGACTGGAGGGTGAAAAACTGTTTTTT
>TRBV11-3|TRBJ2-1|many|TRBD2
CASSPIFLAGTLKTHSYNEQFF
TGTGCCAGCAGCCCCATCTTCCTAGCGGGAACCCTAAAAACCCACTCCTACAATGAGCAGTTCTTC
>TRBV27|TRBJ1-3|-|-
CASSFGLGNTIYF
TGTGCCAGCAGTTTCGGATTAGGAAACACCATATATTTT